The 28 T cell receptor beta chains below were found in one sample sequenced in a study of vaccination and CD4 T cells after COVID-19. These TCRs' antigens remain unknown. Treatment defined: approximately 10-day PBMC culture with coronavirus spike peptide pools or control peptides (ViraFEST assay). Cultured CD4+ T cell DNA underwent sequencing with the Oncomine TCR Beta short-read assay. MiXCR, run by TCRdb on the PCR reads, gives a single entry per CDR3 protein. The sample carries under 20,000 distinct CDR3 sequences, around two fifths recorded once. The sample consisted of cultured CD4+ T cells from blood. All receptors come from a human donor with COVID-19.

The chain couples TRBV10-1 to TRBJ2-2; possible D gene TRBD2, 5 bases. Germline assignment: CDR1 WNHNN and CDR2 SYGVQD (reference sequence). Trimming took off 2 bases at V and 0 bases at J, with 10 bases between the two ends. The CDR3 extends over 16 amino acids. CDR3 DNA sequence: TGCGCCAGCAGTGAGGCCCTGGGAGCGAACACCGGGGAGCTGTTTTTT. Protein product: CASSEALGANTGELFF.

The chain's CDR3 is CASSNPNRQQNYEQYF. In DNA form, the CDR3 reads TGCGCCAGCAGCAACCCAAACCGACAGCAGAACTACGAGCAGTACTTC. J is TRBJ2-7 and V is TRBV5-1, with D perhaps matching TRBD1 (5 bases). In germline, CDR1 is SGHRS, CDR2 YFSETQ. This CDR3 has 16 amino acids. V lost 4 bases to trimming and J lost 3 bases, with 20 bases between them.

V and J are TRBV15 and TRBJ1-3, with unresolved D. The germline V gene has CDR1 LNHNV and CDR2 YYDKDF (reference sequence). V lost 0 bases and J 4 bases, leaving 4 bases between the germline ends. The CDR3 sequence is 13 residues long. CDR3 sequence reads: CATSREQGNTIYF. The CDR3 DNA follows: TGTGCCACCAGCAGAGAACAGGGAAACACCATATATTTT.

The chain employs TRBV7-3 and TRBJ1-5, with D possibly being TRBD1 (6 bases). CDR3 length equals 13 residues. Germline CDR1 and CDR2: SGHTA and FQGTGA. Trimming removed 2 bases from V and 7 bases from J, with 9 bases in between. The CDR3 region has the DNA TGTGCCAGCAGCTTATATGACAGGCAGCCCCAGCATTTT. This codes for CASSLYDRQPQHF.

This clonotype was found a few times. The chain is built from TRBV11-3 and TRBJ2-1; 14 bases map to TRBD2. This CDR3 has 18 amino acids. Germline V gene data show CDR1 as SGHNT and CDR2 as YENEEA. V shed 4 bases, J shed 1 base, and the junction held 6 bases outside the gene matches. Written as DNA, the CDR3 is TGTGCCAGCAGCTCCGCGGGACTAGCGGGGGTATCCTACAATGAGCAGTTCTTC. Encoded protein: CASSSAGLAGVSYNEQFF.

The CDR3 protein is CASSLDWGEQYF. The DNA of the CDR3 is TGTGCCAGCAGCTTAGACTGGGGCGAGCAGTACTTC. The rearrangement links TRBV7-9 to TRBJ2-7; no clear D gene. Looked up from germline, CDR1 is SEHNR and CDR2 is FQNEAQ (reference sequence). The CDR3 runs to 12 residues. V gave up 1 base and J gave up 6 bases, with 7 bases separating them.

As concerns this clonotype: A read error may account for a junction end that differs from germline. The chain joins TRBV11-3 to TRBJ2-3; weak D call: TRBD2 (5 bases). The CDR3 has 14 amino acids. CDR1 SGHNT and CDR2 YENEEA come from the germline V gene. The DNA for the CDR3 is TGTGCCAACAGCGGTCGCTTAAGCACAGATACGCAGTATTTT. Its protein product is CANSGRLSTDTQYF.

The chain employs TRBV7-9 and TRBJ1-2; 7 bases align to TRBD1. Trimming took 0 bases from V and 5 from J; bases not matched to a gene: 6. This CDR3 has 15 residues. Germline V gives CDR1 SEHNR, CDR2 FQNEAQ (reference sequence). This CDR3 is CASSLALTQGYGYTF. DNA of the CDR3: TGTGCCAGCAGCTTAGCCCTAACACAGGGGTATGGCTACACCTTC.

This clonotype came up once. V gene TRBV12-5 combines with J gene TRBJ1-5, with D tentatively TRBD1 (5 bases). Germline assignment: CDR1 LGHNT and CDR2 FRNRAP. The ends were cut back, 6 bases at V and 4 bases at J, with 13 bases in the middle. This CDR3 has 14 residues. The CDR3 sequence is CASGPRDGNQPQHF. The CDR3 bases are TGTGCTAGTGGCCCCCGGGACGGGAATCAGCCCCAGCATTTT.

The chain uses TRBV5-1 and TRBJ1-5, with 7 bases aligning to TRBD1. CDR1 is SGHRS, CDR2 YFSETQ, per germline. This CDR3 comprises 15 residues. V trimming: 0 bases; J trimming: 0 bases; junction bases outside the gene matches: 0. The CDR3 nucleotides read TGCGCCAGCAGCTTGGGGGACAGTAGCAATCAGCCCCAGCATTTT. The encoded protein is CASSLGDSSNQPQHF.

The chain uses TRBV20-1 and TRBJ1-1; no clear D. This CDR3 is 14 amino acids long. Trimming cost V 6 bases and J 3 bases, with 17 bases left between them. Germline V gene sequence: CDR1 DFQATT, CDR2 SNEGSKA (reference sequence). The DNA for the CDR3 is TGCAGTGCCGTCAAAGTCCTCGCTTACACTGAAGCTTTCTTT. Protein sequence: CSAVKVLAYTEAFF.

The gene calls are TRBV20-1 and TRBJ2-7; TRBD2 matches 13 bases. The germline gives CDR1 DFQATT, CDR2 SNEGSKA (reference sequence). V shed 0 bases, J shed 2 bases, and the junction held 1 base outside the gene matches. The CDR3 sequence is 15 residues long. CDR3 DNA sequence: TGCAGTGCTAGAGACGGGACTAGCGGGGCCTACGAGCAGTACTTC. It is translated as CSARDGTSGAYEQYF.

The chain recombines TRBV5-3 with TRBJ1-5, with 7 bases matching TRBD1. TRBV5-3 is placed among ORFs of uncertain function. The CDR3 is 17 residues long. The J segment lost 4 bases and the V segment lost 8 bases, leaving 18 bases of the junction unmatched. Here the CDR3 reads CASSKFLHGTVNQPQHF. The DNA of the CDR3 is TGTGCCAGCAGCAAATTCCTACACGGGACAGTGAATCAGCCCCAGCATTTT.

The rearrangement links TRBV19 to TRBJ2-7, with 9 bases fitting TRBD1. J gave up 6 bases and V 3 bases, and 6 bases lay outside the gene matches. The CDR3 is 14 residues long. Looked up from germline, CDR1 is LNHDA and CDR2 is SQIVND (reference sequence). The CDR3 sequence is CASSIRGQGGEQYF. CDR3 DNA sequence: TGTGCCAGTAGTATTAGGGGACAGGGAGGCGAGCAGTACTTC. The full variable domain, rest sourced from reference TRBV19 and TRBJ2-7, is DGGITQSPKYLFRKEGQNVTLSCEQNLNHDAMYWYRQDPGQGLRLIYYSQIVNDFQKGDIAEGYSVSREKKESFPLTVTSAQKNPTAFYLCASSIRGQGGEQYFGPGTRLTVT.

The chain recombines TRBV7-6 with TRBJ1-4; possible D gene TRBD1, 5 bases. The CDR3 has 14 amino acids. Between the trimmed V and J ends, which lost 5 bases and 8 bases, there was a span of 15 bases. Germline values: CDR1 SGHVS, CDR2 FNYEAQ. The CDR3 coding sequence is TGTGCCAGCAGCCCTCGGCAGGGAGGCGAAAAACTGTTTTTT. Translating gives CASSPRQGGEKLFF.

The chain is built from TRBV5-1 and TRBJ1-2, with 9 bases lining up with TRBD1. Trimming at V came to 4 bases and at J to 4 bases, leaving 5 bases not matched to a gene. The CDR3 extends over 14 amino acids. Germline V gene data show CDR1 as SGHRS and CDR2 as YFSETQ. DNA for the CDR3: TGCGCCAGCAGCCGGACAGGGGAATCCTATGGCTACACCTTC. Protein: CASSRTGESYGYTF.

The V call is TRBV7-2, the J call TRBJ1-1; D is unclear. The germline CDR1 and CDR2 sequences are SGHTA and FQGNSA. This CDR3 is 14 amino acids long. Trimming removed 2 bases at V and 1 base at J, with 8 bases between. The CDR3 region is CASSLLTGNTEAFF. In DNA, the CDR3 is TGTGCCAGCAGCTTATTAACGGGGAACACTGAAGCTTTCTTT.

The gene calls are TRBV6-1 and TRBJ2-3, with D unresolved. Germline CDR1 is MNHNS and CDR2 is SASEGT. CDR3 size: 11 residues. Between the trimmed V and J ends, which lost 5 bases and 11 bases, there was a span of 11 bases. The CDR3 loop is CASSNGPEQYF. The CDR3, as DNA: TGTGCCAGCAGTAACGGGCCGGAGCAGTATTTT.

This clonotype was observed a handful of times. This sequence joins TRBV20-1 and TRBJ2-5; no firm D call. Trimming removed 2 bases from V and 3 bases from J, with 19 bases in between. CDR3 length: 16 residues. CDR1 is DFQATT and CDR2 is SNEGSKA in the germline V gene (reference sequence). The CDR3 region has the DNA TGCAGTGCTAGATGGAGTGTGCGGCGGAATAAAGAGACCCAGTACTTC. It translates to CSARWSVRRNKETQYF.

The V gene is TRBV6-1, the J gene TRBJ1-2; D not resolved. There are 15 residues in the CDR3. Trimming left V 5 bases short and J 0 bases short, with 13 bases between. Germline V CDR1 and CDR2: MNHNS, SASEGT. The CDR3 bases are TGTGCCAGCAGTCGGCTGTGGGAGGCTAACTATGGCTACACCTTC. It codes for CASSRLWEANYGYTF.

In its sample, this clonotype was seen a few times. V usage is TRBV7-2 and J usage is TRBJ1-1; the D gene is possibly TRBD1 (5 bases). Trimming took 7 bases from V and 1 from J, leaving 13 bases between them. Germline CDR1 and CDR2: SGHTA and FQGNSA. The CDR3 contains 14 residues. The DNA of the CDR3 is TGTGCCAGCAAGTCAGGGCAGTCGAACACTGAAGCTTTCTTT. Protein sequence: CASKSGQSNTEAFF. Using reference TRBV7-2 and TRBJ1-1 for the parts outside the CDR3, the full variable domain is GAGVSQSPSNKVTEKGKDVELRCDPISGHTALYWYRQSLGQGLEFLIYFQGNSAPDKSGLPSDRFSAERTGGSVSTLTIQRTQQEDSAVYLCASKSGQSNTEAFFGQGTRLTVV.

Here the CDR3 reads CASSTRLGESSYNSPLHF. CDR3 coding DNA: TGTGCCAGCAGCACTCGCCTAGGCGAAAGCTCCTATAATTCACCCCTCCACTTT. V is TRBV7-9 and J is TRBJ1-6; D remains ambiguous. This CDR3 contains 18 residues. Trimming shortened V by 5 bases and J by 0 bases, and 17 bases separated the two germline ends. Germline assignment: CDR1 SEHNR and CDR2 FQNEAQ (reference sequence).

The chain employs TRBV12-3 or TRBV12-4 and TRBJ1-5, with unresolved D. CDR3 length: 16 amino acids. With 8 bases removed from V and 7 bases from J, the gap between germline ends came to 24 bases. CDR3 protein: CASGPSGVASGQPQHF. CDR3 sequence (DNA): TGTGCCAGCGGACCATCTGGGGTGGCCTCCGGGCAGCCCCAGCATTTT.

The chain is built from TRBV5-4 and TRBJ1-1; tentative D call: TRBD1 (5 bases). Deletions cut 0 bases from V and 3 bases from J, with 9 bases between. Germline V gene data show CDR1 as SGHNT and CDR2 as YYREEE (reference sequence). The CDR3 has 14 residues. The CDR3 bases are TGTGCCAGCAGCTTGGTCCGGGGGGACACTGAAGCTTTCTTT. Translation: CASSLVRGDTEAFF.

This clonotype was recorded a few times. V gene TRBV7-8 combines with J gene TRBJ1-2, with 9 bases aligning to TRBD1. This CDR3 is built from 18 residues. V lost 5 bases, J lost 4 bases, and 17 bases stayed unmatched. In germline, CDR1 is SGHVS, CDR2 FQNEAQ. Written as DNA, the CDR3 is TGTGCCAGCAGCCCAGCTGCGGACAGGGGCGCAACACTCTATGGCTACACCTTC. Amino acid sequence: CASSPAADRGATLYGYTF. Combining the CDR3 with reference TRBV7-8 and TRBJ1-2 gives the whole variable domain GAGVSQSPRYKVAKRGQDVALRCDPISGHVSLFWYQQALGQGPEFLTYFQNEAQLDKSGLPSDRFFAERPEGSVSTLKIQRTQQEDSAVYLCASSPAADRGATLYGYTFGSGTRLTVV.

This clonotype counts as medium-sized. Here the CDR3 reads CASTRTSGGYEQYF. Here the CDR3 DNA reads TGTGCCAGCACGAGGACTAGCGGGGGCTACGAGCAGTACTTC. The chain has TRBV28 and TRBJ2-7; 13 nucleotides match TRBD2. The junction had 3 bases not matched to a gene; V was cut back by 7 bases and J by 3 bases. Germline V gene data show CDR1 as MDHEN and CDR2 as SYDVKM. The CDR3 is 14 residues long.

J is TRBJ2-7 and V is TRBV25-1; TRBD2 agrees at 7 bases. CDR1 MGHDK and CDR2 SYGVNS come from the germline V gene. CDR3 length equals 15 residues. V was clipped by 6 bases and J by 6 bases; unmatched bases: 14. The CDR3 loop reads CASSKPGLGYGEQYF. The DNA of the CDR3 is TGTGCCAGCAGCAAACCTGGACTAGGATATGGCGAGCAGTACTTC.

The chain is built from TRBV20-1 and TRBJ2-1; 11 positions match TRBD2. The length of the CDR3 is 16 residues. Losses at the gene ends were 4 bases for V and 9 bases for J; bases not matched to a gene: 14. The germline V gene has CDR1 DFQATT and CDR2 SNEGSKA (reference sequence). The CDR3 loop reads CSATRLLAGERGEQFF. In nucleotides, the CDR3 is TGCAGTGCTACTCGCCTACTAGCGGGGGAGAGGGGTGAGCAGTTCTTC.